The text below deals with one TCR beta chain. This sample is part of a study of technical replicates of blood from a few donors. The germline gives CDR1 ENHRY, CDR2 SYGVKD. Trimming removed 2 bases from V and 7 bases from J; junction bases left unmatched: 7. The CDR3 runs 14 residues. Assay: immunoSEQ multiplex PCR; the TCRdb copy retains only in-frame clones and omits some. The table has approximately 73,000 clones, about nine tenths seen once. The TCR was taken from a human donor in good health. The V gene is TRBV10-3, the J gene TRBJ2-7, with TRBD2 matching 8 bases. The material sequenced was T cells isolated from PBMCs. The CDR3 coding sequence is TGTGCCATCAGTGAGGGCGGGAGGCCGGAGGAGCAGTACTTC. It codes for CAISEGGRPEEQYF.